This TCR beta chain was recovered during a study of shared clonotypes between healthy human individuals. About this clone itself: What it binds is not known.

The CDR3 totals 14 residues. V lost 5 bases and J 10 bases, leaving 18 bases between the germline ends. CDR1 MDHEN and CDR2 SYDVKM come from the germline V gene. Study results and limitations: An effect of sequencing depth on clonotype sharing among donors was expected.

TCRdb's copy holds only in-frame clones and misses some; the assay was immunoSEQ multiplex PCR. The sample shows about 2.3 million clones, 85% to 95% of them seen only once. The V call is TRBV28, the J call TRBJ2-1; D is possibly TRBD1 (6 bases). The TCR was taken from a man aged 18 to 29 in good health. Some clones in this sample may be carry-over from other donors' samples. Input material: naive CD4+ T cells from PBMCs. As to subset: CD45RA+ positively selected. The CDR3 sequence: CASSQQGMLAEQFF. The DNA for the CDR3 is TGTGCCAGCAGTCAACAGGGTATGTTGGCCGAGCAGTTCTTC. Based on the CDR3 plus reference TRBV28 and TRBJ2-1, the full variable domain is DVKVTQSSRYLVKRTGEKVFLECVQDMDHENMFWYRQDPGLGLRLIYFSYDVKMKEKGDIPEGYSVSREKKERFSLILESASTNQTSMYLCASSQQGMLAEQFFGPGTRLTVL.